This T cell receptor (beta chain) was recorded in a study of blood T cell repertoires in COVID-19 (dated by TCRdb to between 2020 and 2021). A note on the overall study: Samples covering the acute and convalescent phases of COVID-19 were provided by collaborators in the United States, Italy and Spain. Samples were obtained from the ongoing ImmuneRACE study (first 160 participants) and from over 1,000 subjects provided by 6 global collaborators. Where available, HLA class I and class II types were taken from metadata supplied by the sample provider and were not determined by assay-based typing. The repertoires were released in a freely available public database meant as a resource for research on the immune response to SARS-CoV-2. The material from the prospective study consisted of cDNA or gDNA derived from T cells, B-cell-depleted T cells, or PBMCs. Subjects who had been exposed to COVID-19, were actively infected with it, or had recovered from it provided the deeply sampled blood TCRbeta repertoires that made up the dataset. Nearly every sample came with metadata listing a de-identified subject ID, COVID-19 status, age in years and sex.

Details on this clone: No antigen is known for it. Per-nucleotide qualities are absent, and no much larger clonotype sits a single base away.

Findings and caveats that apply to the study as a whole: How much clinical and demographic metadata was included differed by source and by participant, and the metadata was provided uncurated.

Collaborating institutions collected whole blood in K2EDTA tubes following their own protocols. For TCRbeta analysis, collaborators shipped samples as frozen whole blood, isolated PBMCs, or DNA extracted from either of those sample types. The immunoSEQ Assay, a bias-controlled multiplex PCR, was used to amplify TCRbeta CDR3 regions from genomic DNA. The authors' pipeline ran thus. The number of nucleated cells in each sample was estimated by amplification of reference gene primers within the assay. To quantify the absolute abundance of each unique TCRbeta CDR3 rearrangement, sequence reads were collapsed and filtered. For each sample, productive Simpson clonality was calculated by taking the square root of Simpson's diversity index across productive rearrangements. TCRdb carries this immuneACCESS record with in-frame sequences only. Its versions omit some clonotypes, under half of them owing to an unresolved V gene in the studies checked, with the rest unexplained. Clonal size and the V and J genes are those of that table, whereas D and trimming came from the DNA. The sample has some 250,000 clones on record, around 90% of them singletons. The top ten constitute about 0.64% of the sample.

The specimen was peripheral blood. This clonotype was obtained from a human donor in a cohort sampled during active COVID-19.

The DNA reads as follows: TGTGCCAGCAGTTACTCCCCACGGGCCGGGGAGCTGTTTTTT. Translated, this is CASSYSPRAGELFF. The chain couples TRBV6-5 to TRBJ2-2; the D gene is not confidently resolved. The CDR3 holds 14 amino acids from the cysteine to the phenylalanine. Of the read, only the CDR3 DNA is kept; its 42 bases are in frame from base 1. V loses 0 bases, J loses 6 bases, and the germline ends lie 8 bases apart. As encoded in the germline V gene, CDR1 is MNHEY while CDR2 is SVGAGI.